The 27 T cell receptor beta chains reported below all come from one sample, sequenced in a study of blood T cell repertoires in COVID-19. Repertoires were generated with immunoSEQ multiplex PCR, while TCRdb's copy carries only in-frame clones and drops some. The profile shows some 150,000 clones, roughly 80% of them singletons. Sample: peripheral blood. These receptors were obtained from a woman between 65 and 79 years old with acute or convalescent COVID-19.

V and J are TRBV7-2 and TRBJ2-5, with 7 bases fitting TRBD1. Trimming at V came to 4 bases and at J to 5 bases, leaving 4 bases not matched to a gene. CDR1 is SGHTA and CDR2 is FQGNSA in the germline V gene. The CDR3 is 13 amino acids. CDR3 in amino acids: CASSSQGIETQYF. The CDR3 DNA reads TGTGCCAGCAGCTCACAGGGGATTGAGACCCAGTACTTC.

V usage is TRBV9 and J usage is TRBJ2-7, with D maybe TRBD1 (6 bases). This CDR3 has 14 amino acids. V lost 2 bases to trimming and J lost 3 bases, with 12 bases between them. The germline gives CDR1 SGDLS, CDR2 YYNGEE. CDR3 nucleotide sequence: TGTGCCAGCAGCGTGGACAGCGTCGGCTACGAGCAGTACTTC. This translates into CASSVDSVGYEQYF.

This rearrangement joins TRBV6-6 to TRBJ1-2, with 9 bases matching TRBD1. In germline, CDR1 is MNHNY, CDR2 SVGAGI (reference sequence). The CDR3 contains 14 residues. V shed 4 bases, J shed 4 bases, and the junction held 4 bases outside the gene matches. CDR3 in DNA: TGTGCCAGCAGTTGGGACAGGGAGGCCTATGGCTACACCTTC. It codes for CASSWDREAYGYTF.

The CDR3 is CASSASGTQNSPLHF. CDR3 bases: TGCGCCAGCAGCGCGTCCGGGACTCAGAATTCACCCCTCCACTTT. V and J are TRBV4-1 and TRBJ1-6, with D tentatively TRBD1 (5 bases). This CDR3 is built from 15 residues. V lost 5 bases to trimming and J lost 7 bases, with 15 bases between them. Germline lookup yields CDR1 MGHRA and CDR2 YSYEKL.

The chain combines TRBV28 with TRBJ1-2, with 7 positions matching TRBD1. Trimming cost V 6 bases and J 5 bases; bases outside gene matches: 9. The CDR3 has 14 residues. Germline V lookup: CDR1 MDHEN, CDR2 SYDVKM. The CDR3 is CASSLTGPGYGYTF. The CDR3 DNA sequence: TGTGCCAGCAGCCTGACAGGGCCGGGGTATGGCTACACCTTC.

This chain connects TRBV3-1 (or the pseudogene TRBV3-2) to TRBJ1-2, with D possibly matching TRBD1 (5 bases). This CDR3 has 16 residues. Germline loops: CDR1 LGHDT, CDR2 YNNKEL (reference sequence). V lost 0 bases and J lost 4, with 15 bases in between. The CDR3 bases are TGTGCCAGCAGCCAAGATGTAGGACAAGGGCCCTATGGCTACACCTTC. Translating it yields CASSQDVGQGPYGYTF.

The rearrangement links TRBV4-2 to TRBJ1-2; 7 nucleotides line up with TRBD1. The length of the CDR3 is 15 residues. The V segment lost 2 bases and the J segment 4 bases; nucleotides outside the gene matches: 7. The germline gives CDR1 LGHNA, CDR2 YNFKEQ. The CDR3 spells CASSQPRGQVYGYTF. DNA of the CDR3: TGTGCCAGCAGCCAACCAAGGGGGCAGGTCTATGGCTACACCTTC.

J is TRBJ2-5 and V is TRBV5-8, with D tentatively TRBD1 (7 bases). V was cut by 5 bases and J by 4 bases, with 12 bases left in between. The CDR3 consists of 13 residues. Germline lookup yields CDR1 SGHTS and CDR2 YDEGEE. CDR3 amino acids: CASSSGGRETQYF. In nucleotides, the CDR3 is TGTGCCAGCAGTTCAGGGGGGCGAGAGACCCAGTACTTC.

CDR3 nucleotides: TGTGCCAGCAGCCAAAAGGATAGCGGGGGGGCCGTTGAGAGCACAGATACGCAGTATTTT. Translation: CASSQKDSGGAVESTDTQYF. The chain joins TRBV4-2 to TRBJ2-3; 11 positions match TRBD2. J lost 0 bases, V lost 2 bases, and 13 bases had no gene match. Germline lookup yields CDR1 LGHNA and CDR2 YNFKEQ. The CDR3 runs to 20 residues.

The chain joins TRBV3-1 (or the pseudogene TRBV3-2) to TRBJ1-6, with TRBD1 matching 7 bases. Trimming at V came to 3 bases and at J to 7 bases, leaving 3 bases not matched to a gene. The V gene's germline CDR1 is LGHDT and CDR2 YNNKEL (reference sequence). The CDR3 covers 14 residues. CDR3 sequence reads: CASSHRDRNSPLHF. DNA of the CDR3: TGTGCCAGCAGCCACCGGGACAGAAATTCACCCCTCCACTTT.

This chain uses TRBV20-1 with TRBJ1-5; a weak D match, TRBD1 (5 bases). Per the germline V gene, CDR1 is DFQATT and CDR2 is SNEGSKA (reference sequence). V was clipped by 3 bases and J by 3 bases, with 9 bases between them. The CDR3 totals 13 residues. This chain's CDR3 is CSASPGFNQPQHF. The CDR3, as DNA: TGCAGTGCTAGTCCAGGGTTCAATCAGCCCCAGCATTTT.

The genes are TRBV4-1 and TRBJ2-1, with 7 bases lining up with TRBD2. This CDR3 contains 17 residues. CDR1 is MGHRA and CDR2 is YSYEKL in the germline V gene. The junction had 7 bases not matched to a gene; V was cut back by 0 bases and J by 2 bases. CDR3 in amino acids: CASSQDRAGSAYNEQFF. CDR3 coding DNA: TGCGCCAGCAGCCAAGATCGAGCGGGGTCCGCCTACAATGAGCAGTTCTTC.

The CDR3 loop is CASSPNLGGRVPDTQYF. CDR3 DNA: TGTGCCAGCAGTCCCAACCTAGGCGGGCGGGTGCCAGATACGCAGTATTTT. This chain uses TRBV28 with TRBJ2-3; tentatively, D is TRBD2 (5 bases). CDR1 is MDHEN, CDR2 SYDVKM, per germline. CDR3 length: 17 residues. The germline V and J ends were trimmed by 5 bases and 4 bases, with 22 bases remaining between them.

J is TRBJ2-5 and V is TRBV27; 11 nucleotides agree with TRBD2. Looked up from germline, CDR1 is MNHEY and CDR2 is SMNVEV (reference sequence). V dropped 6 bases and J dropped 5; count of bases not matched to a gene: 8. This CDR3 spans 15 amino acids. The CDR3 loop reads CASRPTSGVSETQYF. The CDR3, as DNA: TGTGCCAGCAGACCGACTAGCGGGGTCTCTGAGACCCAGTACTTC.

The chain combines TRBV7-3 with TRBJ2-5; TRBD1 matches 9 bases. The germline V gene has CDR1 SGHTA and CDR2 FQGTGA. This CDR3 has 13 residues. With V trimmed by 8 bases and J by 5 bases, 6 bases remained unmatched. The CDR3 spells CASGTGGTETQYF. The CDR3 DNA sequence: TGTGCCAGCGGCACAGGGGGCACGGAGACCCAGTACTTC.

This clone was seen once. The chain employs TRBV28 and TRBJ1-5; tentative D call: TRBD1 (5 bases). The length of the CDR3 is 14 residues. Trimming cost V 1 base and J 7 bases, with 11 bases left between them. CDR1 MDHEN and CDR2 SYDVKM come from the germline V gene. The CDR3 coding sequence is TGTGCCAGCAGTTTATTCAGGGTGGGACAGCCCCAGCATTTT. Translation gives CASSLFRVGQPQHF.

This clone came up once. In DNA form, the CDR3 reads TGTGCCAGCAGTCCGACAGGGGACAATGAGCAGTTCTTC. The encoded protein is CASSPTGDNEQFF. V is TRBV12-3 or TRBV12-4 and J is TRBJ2-1; 8 bases fit TRBD1. This CDR3 spans 13 amino acids. V was clipped by 5 bases and J by 5 bases; unmatched bases: 2.

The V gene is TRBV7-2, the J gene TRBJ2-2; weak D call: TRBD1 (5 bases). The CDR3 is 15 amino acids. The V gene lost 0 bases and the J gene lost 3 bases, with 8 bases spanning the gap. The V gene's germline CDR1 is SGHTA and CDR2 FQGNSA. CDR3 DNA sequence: TGTGCCAGCAGCTTAGCAGGGGCGGACACCGGGGAGCTGTTTTTT. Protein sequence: CASSLAGADTGELFF.

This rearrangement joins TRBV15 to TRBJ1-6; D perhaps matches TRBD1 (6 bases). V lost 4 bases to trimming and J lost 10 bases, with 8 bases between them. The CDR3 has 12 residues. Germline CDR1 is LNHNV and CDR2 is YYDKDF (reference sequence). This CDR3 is CATSNRESPLHF. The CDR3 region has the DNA TGTGCCACCAGCAACAGGGAATCACCCCTCCACTTT.

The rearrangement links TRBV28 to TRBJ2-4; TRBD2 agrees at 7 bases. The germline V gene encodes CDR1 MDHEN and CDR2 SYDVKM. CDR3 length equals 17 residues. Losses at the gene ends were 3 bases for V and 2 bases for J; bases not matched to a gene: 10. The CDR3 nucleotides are TGTGCCAGCAGTTTGTTTGAGGGAGGGATTACCAAAAACATTCAGTACTTC. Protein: CASSLFEGGITKNIQYF.

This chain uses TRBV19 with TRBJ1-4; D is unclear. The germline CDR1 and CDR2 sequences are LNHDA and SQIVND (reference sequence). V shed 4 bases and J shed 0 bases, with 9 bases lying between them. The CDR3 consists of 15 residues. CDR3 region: CASSTWRTTNEKLFF. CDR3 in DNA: TGTGCCAGTAGTACCTGGAGAACAACTAATGAAAAACTGTTTTTT.

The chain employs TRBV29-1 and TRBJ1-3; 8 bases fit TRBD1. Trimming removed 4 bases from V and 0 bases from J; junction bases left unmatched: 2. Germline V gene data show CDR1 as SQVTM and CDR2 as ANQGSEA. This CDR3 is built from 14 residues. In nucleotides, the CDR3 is TGCAGCGTTGGGACAGGGACCTCTGGAAACACCATATATTTT. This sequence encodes CSVGTGTSGNTIYF.

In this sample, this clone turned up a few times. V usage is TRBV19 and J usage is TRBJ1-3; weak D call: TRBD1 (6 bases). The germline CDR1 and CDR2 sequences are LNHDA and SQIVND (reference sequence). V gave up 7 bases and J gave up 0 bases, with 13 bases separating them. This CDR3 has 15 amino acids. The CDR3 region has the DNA TGTGCCAGTAAGGACAGTGCCAGCTCTGGAAACACCATATATTTT. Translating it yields CASKDSASSGNTIYF.

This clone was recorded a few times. The CDR3 bases are TGTGCCAGCAGCGACCCGGACGAGCAGTACTTC. Translation: CASSDPDEQYF. V usage is TRBV9 and J usage is TRBJ2-7, with no clear D. The CDR3 runs to 11 residues. Deletions cut 3 bases from V and 5 bases from J, with 6 bases between. In germline, CDR1 is SGDLS, CDR2 YYNGEE.

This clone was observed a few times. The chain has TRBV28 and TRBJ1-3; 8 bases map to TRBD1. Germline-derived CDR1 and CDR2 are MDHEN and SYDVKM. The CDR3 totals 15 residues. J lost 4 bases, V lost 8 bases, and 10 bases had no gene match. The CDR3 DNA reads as TGTGCCAGCGGGTCGACAGGGGTGGGAGGAAACACCATATATTTT. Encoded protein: CASGSTGVGGNTIYF.

The CDR3 nucleotides read TGTGCCAGCACTAGAGCACTAGCGGGAGTTTTGTGGGAGCAGTTCTTC. This translates into CASTRALAGVLWEQFF. The chain is built from TRBV27 and TRBJ2-1; TRBD2 matches at 11 bases. J was trimmed by 10 bases and V by 7 bases; bases with no gene match: 15. This CDR3 has 16 amino acids. The germline CDR1 and CDR2 sequences are MNHEY and SMNVEV (reference sequence).

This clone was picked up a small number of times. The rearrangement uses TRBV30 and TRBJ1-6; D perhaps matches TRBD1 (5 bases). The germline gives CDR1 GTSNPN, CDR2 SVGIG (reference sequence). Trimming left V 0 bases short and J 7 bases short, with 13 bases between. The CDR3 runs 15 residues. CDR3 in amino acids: CAWSVVAGPNSPLHF. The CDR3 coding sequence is TGTGCCTGGAGTGTTGTTGCAGGGCCCAATTCACCCCTCCACTTT. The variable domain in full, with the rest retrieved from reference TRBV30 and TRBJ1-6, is SQTIHQWPATLVQPVGSPLSLECTVEGTSNPNLYWYRQAAGRGLQLLFYSVGIGQISSEVPQNLSASRPQDRQFILSSKKLLLSDSGFYLCAWSVVAGPNSPLHFGNGTRLTVT.